These T cell receptor beta chains were read from a single sample in a study of cytomegalovirus exposure and HLA in healthy donors. TCRdb's table, derived via immunoSEQ multiplex PCR, lists solely in-frame clones and lacks some. The repertoire holds around 98,000 clones, roughly 87% seen once, with around 6% in the top ten. The sequencing sample was made of PBMCs. These receptors all stem from a man aged 18 to 29 in good health and CMV-seropositive. The CDR3 runs from the conserved cysteine through the conserved F or W. A D gene is named only where the DNA matches it firmly. Expanded clones are given a class, and other clones once, few, many or no size at all.

V gene: TRBV29-1
J gene: TRBJ2-3
D gene: TRBD2
clone size: once
CDR3 DNA: TGCAGCGTAGCGGGAGTTATAGATACGCAGTATTTT
CDR3 protein: CSVAGVIDTQYF

V gene: TRBV11-3
J gene: TRBJ1-2
D gene: TRBD1
clone size: -
CDR3 DNA: TGTGCCAGCAGCTTAGATGGGTGGGACAGCCCGCCAAACTATGGCTACACCTTC
CDR3 protein: CASSLDGWDSPPNYGYTF

V gene: TRBV6-5
J gene: TRBJ2-1
D gene: TRBD1
clone size: -
CDR3 DNA: TGTGCCAGCAGAAGAAGGGGGCTGGGTCGCAATGAGCAGTTCTTC
CDR3 protein: CASRRRGLGRNEQFF

V gene: TRBV25-1
J gene: TRBJ2-2
D gene: TRBD1
clone size: -
CDR3 DNA: TGTGCCAGCTCCTCGTGGGGACAGGGCGCCACCGGGGAGCTGTTTTTT
CDR3 protein: CASSSWGQGATGELFF

V gene: TRBV10-2
J gene: TRBJ2-1
D gene: -
clone size: -
CDR3 DNA: TGCGCCAGCATCAACACCGGGGGGCCGAACAATGAGCAGTTCTTC
CDR3 protein: CASINTGGPNNEQFF

V gene: TRBV4-3
J gene: TRBJ1-1
D gene: -
clone size: -
CDR3 DNA: TGCGCCAGCAGCCAAGTAGAGGGTCTAAGATCTGAAGCTTTCTTT
CDR3 protein: CASSQVEGLRSEAFF

V gene: TRBV19
J gene: TRBJ2-1
D gene: -
clone size: once
CDR3 DNA: TGTGCCAGTAGTATAGATAGTACGGGAGCCTACAATGAGCAGTTCTTC
CDR3 protein: CASSIDSTGAYNEQFF

V gene: TRBV28
J gene: TRBJ1-4
D gene: TRBD1
clone size: -
CDR3 DNA: TGTGCCAGCATGTTTGGGGGGACAGGGGGTGAAAAACTGTTTTTT
CDR3 protein: CASMFGGTGGEKLFF

V gene: TRBV5-4
J gene: TRBJ2-5
D gene: -
clone size: -
CDR3 DNA: TGTGCCAGCAGCCAAGGACAGTACCAAGAGACCCAGTACTTC
CDR3 protein: CASSQGQYQETQYF

V gene: TRBV28
J gene: TRBJ1-4
D gene: -
clone size: -
CDR3 DNA: TGTGCCAGCAGTTTTGAGCCAACTAATGAAAAACTGTTTTTT
CDR3 protein: CASSFEPTNEKLFF

V gene: TRBV6-1
J gene: TRBJ1-3
D gene: -
clone size: -
CDR3 DNA: TGTGCCAGCGGGCAGTTTGACTCTGGAAACACCATATATTTT
CDR3 protein: CASGQFDSGNTIYF

V gene: TRBV7-2
J gene: TRBJ2-4
D gene: -
clone size: once
CDR3 DNA: TGTGCCAGCAGCTTAGAGGGGGTGGGAGCCAAAAACATTCAGTACTTC
CDR3 protein: CASSLEGVGAKNIQYF

V gene: TRBV6-1
J gene: TRBJ1-1
D gene: -
clone size: -
CDR3 DNA: TGTGCCGGACGACGGGAGACGAACACTGAAGCTTTCTTT
CDR3 protein: CAGRRETNTEAFF

V gene: TRBV7-9
J gene: TRBJ2-5
D gene: TRBD2
clone size: -
CDR3 DNA: TGTGCCAGCAGCTTAATGGTTCTAGCGGGAGCCGGGGAAGAGACCCAGTACTTC
CDR3 protein: CASSLMVLAGAGEETQYF

V gene: TRBV27
J gene: TRBJ2-3
D gene: TRBD2
clone size: -
CDR3 DNA: TGTGCCAGCAGTTTATTCGGGGCGGGAGGGACAGATACGCAGTATTTT
CDR3 protein: CASSLFGAGGTDTQYF

V gene: TRBV7-9
J gene: TRBJ1-2
D gene: -
clone size: -
CDR3 DNA: TGTGCCAGCAGCTTAGGGGGCTACTATGGCTACACCTTC
CDR3 protein: CASSLGGYYGYTF

V gene: TRBV5-4
J gene: TRBJ2-7
D gene: -
clone size: -
CDR3 DNA: TGTGCCAGCAGCTTACGTTCAGAGGGATCCTACGAGCAGTACTTC
CDR3 protein: CASSLRSEGSYEQYF

V gene: TRBV4-3
J gene: TRBJ1-5
D gene: -
clone size: -
CDR3 DNA: TGCGCCAGCAGCCAAGATATGCAGGGGTTCCAGCCCCAGCATTTT
CDR3 protein: CASSQDMQGFQPQHF

V gene: TRBV29-1
J gene: TRBJ1-1
D gene: TRBD1
clone size: -
CDR3 DNA: TGCAGCGCAAAGGGACAGGGGAATATTGAAGCTTTCTTT
CDR3 protein: CSAKGQGNIEAFF

V gene: TRBV4-3
J gene: TRBJ2-3
D gene: -
clone size: -
CDR3 DNA: TGCGCCAGCAGCCATCTGGAGGGTACGCAGTATTTT
CDR3 protein: CASSHLEGTQYF

V gene: TRBV4-3
J gene: TRBJ2-3
D gene: TRBD2
clone size: -
CDR3 DNA: TGCGCCAGCAGCCAAGCGCCCCCAGCGGGAGGGCCTATAGATACGCAGTATTTT
CDR3 protein: CASSQAPPAGGPIDTQYF

V gene: TRBV4-1
J gene: TRBJ2-2
D gene: TRBD2
clone size: -
CDR3 DNA: TGCGCCAGCAGCCAAAGCGGGGGTGGTTTCGGGGAGCTGTTTTTT
CDR3 protein: CASSQSGGGFGELFF

V gene: TRBV2
J gene: TRBJ2-2
D gene: -
clone size: -
CDR3 DNA: TGTGCCAGCATAGAGCGCACCGGGGAGCTGTTTTTT
CDR3 protein: CASIERTGELFF

V gene: TRBV5-8
J gene: TRBJ1-1
D gene: -
clone size: once
CDR3 DNA: TGTGCCAGCAGCTTGGGGGCCGCTGAAGCTTTCTTT
CDR3 protein: CASSLGAAEAFF

V gene: TRBV19
J gene: TRBJ2-4
D gene: -
clone size: -
CDR3 DNA: TGTGCCAGTAGTATACGTGGGGGACCGACTAGAGTAGCCAAAAACATTCAGTACTTC
CDR3 protein: CASSIRGGPTRVAKNIQYF

V gene: TRBV18
J gene: TRBJ1-3
D gene: TRBD1
clone size: -
CDR3 DNA: TGTGCCAGCTCACCACTAGGCAGGGGGAGCTCTGGAAACACCATATATTTT
CDR3 protein: CASSPLGRGSSGNTIYF

V gene: TRBV12-2
J gene: TRBJ1-6
D gene: -
clone size: -
CDR3 DNA: TGTGCAAGTCGCTTAGCGCAGAGGACAGGGGTTAGGAATAATTCACCCCTCCACTTT
CDR3 protein: CASRLAQRTGVRNNSPLHF

V gene: TRBV27
J gene: TRBJ1-5
D gene: -
clone size: -
CDR3 DNA: TGTGCCAGCAGCCTGGGGCCGGCTCCCAGAATGGGCCAGCATTTT
CDR3 protein: CASSLGPAPRMGQHF

V gene: TRBV19
J gene: TRBJ1-2
D gene: -
clone size: -
CDR3 DNA: TGTGCCAGTAGTTTGCGGGACGCTGGCTACACCTTC
CDR3 protein: CASSLRDAGYTF

V gene: TRBV4-3
J gene: TRBJ2-4
D gene: TRBD1
clone size: -
CDR3 DNA: TGCGCCAGCAGCCAAGAGAGGTTTGGGACAGGGCGGAACATTCAGTACTTC
CDR3 protein: CASSQERFGTGRNIQYF

V gene: TRBV28
J gene: TRBJ1-5
D gene: -
clone size: -
CDR3 DNA: TGTGCCAGCAGCCGACAGGACGTAAAGCCCCAGCATTTT
CDR3 protein: CASSRQDVKPQHF

V gene: TRBV11-3
J gene: TRBJ1-4
D gene: -
clone size: -
CDR3 DNA: TGTGCCAGCAGCTTAGTAGGGGCCGCTCGTGAAAAACTGTTTTTT
CDR3 protein: CASSLVGAAREKLFF

V gene: TRBV7-2
J gene: TRBJ2-7
D gene: -
clone size: -
CDR3 DNA: TGTGCCAGCAGCCGTGAACGGGACATACTGGCCTACGAGCAGTACTTC
CDR3 protein: CASSRERDILAYEQYF

V gene: TRBV28
J gene: TRBJ1-1
D gene: -
clone size: -
CDR3 DNA: TGTGCCAGCAGTGGCGGATCGGAGGGGAGAACTGAAGCTTTCTTT
CDR3 protein: CASSGGSEGRTEAFF

V gene: TRBV6-5
J gene: TRBJ1-2
D gene: TRBD1
clone size: -
CDR3 DNA: TGTGCCAGCAGTTATGAGGGGGCCTATGGCTACACCTTC
CDR3 protein: CASSYEGAYGYTF

V gene: TRBV29-1
J gene: TRBJ2-7
D gene: -
clone size: -
CDR3 DNA: TGCAGCGTTGCACTGAGGCTCAGCTCCTACGAGCAGTACTTC
CDR3 protein: CSVALRLSSYEQYF

V gene: TRBV28
J gene: TRBJ1-5
D gene: -
clone size: -
CDR3 DNA: TGTGCCAGCAGTTCACAACAGGGTAGCAATCAGCCCCAGCATTTT
CDR3 protein: CASSSQQGSNQPQHF

V gene: TRBV6-5
J gene: TRBJ1-2
D gene: TRBD1
clone size: -
CDR3 DNA: TGTGCCAGCAGGGTCACACAGGGGGGCTATGGCTACACCTTC
CDR3 protein: CASRVTQGGYGYTF

V gene: TRBV11-3
J gene: TRBJ2-3
D gene: -
clone size: -
CDR3 DNA: TGTGCCAGCAGCTTAGATTTAGTAGATACGCAGTATTTT
CDR3 protein: CASSLDLVDTQYF

V gene: TRBV4-3
J gene: TRBJ2-2
D gene: TRBD1
clone size: -
CDR3 DNA: TGCGCCAGCAGCCAAGATCCGCGCTCAGGGGGAGTGACCGGGGAGCTGTTTTTT
CDR3 protein: CASSQDPRSGGVTGELFF

V gene: TRBV2
J gene: TRBJ2-2
D gene: TRBD2
clone size: -
CDR3 DNA: TGTGCCAGCAGAACTAGCGGGGGGACCTTGACCGGGGAGCTGTTTTTT
CDR3 protein: CASRTSGGTLTGELFF

V gene: TRBV7-2
J gene: TRBJ2-7
D gene: -
clone size: -
CDR3 DNA: TGTGCCAGCAGCTTAAATCGGGAGCAGTACTTC
CDR3 protein: CASSLNREQYF

V gene: TRBV5-8
J gene: TRBJ1-1
D gene: -
clone size: -
CDR3 DNA: TGTGCCAGCAGCTCCCAATACACTGAAGCTTTCTTT
CDR3 protein: CASSSQYTEAFF

V gene: TRBV19
J gene: TRBJ2-2
D gene: -
clone size: few
CDR3 DNA: TGTGCCAGTAGTATAGGGCAGGACACCGGGGAGCTGTTTTTT
CDR3 protein: CASSIGQDTGELFF

V gene: TRBV13
J gene: TRBJ2-1
D gene: -
clone size: -
CDR3 DNA: TGTGCCAGCAGCTCGGAGGGGACAGAGATTTACAATGAGCAGTTCTTC
CDR3 protein: CASSSEGTEIYNEQFF

V gene: TRBV14
J gene: TRBJ2-3
D gene: TRBD2
clone size: many
CDR3 DNA: TGTGCCAGCAGCCCTTTATTGATGACTAGCGGCACAGATACGCAGTATTTT
CDR3 protein: CASSPLLMTSGTDTQYF

V gene: TRBV5-1
J gene: TRBJ2-2
D gene: TRBD1
clone size: -
CDR3 DNA: TGCGCCAGCAGCGGAAGAGACGAGGGACAGGCGAACACCGGGGAGCTGTTTTTT
CDR3 protein: CASSGRDEGQANTGELFF

V gene: TRBV13
J gene: TRBJ2-7
D gene: TRBD2
clone size: -
CDR3 DNA: TGTGCCAGCAGCAGGTTGGCGGGGGGGATACGAATCTCCTACGAGCAGTACTTC
CDR3 protein: CASSRLAGGIRISYEQYF

V gene: TRBV7-9
J gene: TRBJ2-5
D gene: TRBD2
clone size: -
CDR3 DNA: TGTGCCAGCAGCCTGCGGACTAGCGGGCTCCACGAGACCCAGTACTTC
CDR3 protein: CASSLRTSGLHETQYF